This is a list of T cell receptor beta chains from one sample in a study of T cell responses to AZD1222 COVID-19 vaccine. The table came from immunoSEQ multiplex PCR; TCRdb's copy has only in-frame clones and leaves some out. The table records roughly 150,000 clones, nearly 90% of them present only once. Sequences were derived from peripheral blood, sampled on day 0 of AZD1222 vaccination. These receptors originate from an adult in good health. CDR3s leave out the opening cysteine and the closing phenylalanine or tryptophan.

V gene: TRBV28
CDR3 protein: ASSSRYEQY

V gene: TRBV28
CDR3 protein: ASSPDRVGGYT

V gene: TRBV5-1
CDR3 protein: ASSLDVSGGVYEQY

V gene: TRBV14
CDR3 protein: ASSPFELAVYEQY

V gene: TRBV11-2
CDR3 protein: ASSFRRNTEAF

V gene: TRBV11-1
CDR3 protein: ASSSWSAYNEQF

V gene: TRBV7-3
CDR3 protein: ASSLAASTDTQY

V gene: TRBV19
CDR3 protein: ASSIRRLSSYNEQF

V gene: TRBV28
CDR3 protein: ASRSPGQSEAF

V gene: TRBV3-1/TRBV3-2
CDR3 protein: ASSHGGTSGRAWYEQY

V gene: TRBV11-2
CDR3 protein: ASSLRPGRSEGYT

V gene: TRBV12-3/TRBV12-4
CDR3 protein: ASTSPPTNEQF

V gene: TRBV5-4
CDR3 protein: ASSLGQGDREQY

V gene: TRBV12-3/TRBV12-4
CDR3 protein: ASSFSPQTGKF

V gene: TRBV7-8
CDR3 protein: ASSLASQSGNTIY

V gene: TRBV7-9
CDR3 protein: ASSRTGGLAGVGSYEQY

V gene: TRBV27
CDR3 protein: ASSSRQSSYNEQF